Detailed here is one TCR beta chain. Participants reported their clinical history, and cohort assignment relied on those reports. Two negative PCRs, clearance, or symptom resolution had been documented for recovered Cohort 3 donors. In the source study's methods: Amplifying reference gene primers gave estimates of nucleated cell counts. TCRdb keeps only in-frame clones here, not all; method: immunoSEQ multiplex PCR. That table supplies the V and J calls and clone size; D and trimming were determined from the DNA. Of 330,000 or so clones in the sample, approximately 92% are singletons; the top ten hold 18%. This sample was taken from a study of blood T cell repertoires in COVID-19. Looking at the study overall: Samples taken during acute and convalescent COVID-19 were collected in the United States, Italy and Spain.

The CDR3 is made up of 12 amino acids. V was clipped by 4 bases and J by 4 bases, with 8 bases between them. Germline-derived CDR1 and CDR2 are SGHDT and YYEEEE. Sequenced: PBMCs or T cells enriched from blood (not recorded which). V gene TRBV5-6 combines with J gene TRBJ1-1, with D perhaps matching TRBD1 (5 bases). The receptor was isolated from a woman aged 25 to 39 who had recovered from COVID-19. This chain's CDR3 is CASSPGGTEAFF. As DNA, the CDR3 is TGTGCCAGCAGCCCCGGGGGCACTGAAGCTTTCTTT.